The rows below give T cell receptor beta chains drawn from one sample of a study of sequential checkpoint blockade in melanoma. Repertoires were generated with immunoSEQ multiplex PCR, while TCRdb's copy carries only in-frame clones and drops some. The repertoire includes 20,000 to 25,000 clones, around 30% of them detected once, and 6.7% sits in the top ten. The sample in question was tumor tissue (inferred from file names), obtained from a patient given nivolumab and ipilimumab in sequence. These receptors all stem from a human donor with melanoma. CDR3s include the opening cysteine and the closing phenylalanine or tryptophan. A D gene is named only where the DNA matches it firmly. Only some rows state a clone size, as once, few, many or a class for expanded clones.

D gene: TRBD1; J gene: TRBJ1-2; V gene: TRBV30; clone size: -; CDR3 DNA: TGTGCCTGGAGTGTACAGGGGACCGCTAACTATGGCTACACCTTC; CDR3 protein: CAWSVQGTANYGYTF
D gene: -; J gene: TRBJ2-7; V gene: TRBV6-8; clone size: few; CDR3 DNA: TGTGCCAGCAGTCTCCTGACTCCTACTTCCTACGAGCAGTACTTC; CDR3 protein: CASSLLTPTSYEQYF
D gene: TRBD1; J gene: TRBJ1-6; V gene: TRBV19; clone size: once; CDR3 DNA: TGTGCCAGTAGTATTCATGCAGGGGGCCTCAATTCACCCCTCCACTTT; CDR3 protein: CASSIHAGGLNSPLHF
D gene: -; J gene: TRBJ2-5; V gene: TRBV18; clone size: -; CDR3 DNA: TGTGCCAGCTCACCAACCCGGCAGGGGGGACAAGAGACCCAGTACTTC; CDR3 protein: CASSPTRQGGQETQYF
D gene: TRBD1; J gene: TRBJ1-2; V gene: TRBV19; clone size: -; CDR3 DNA: TGTGCCATCAGAGGGGGCATCTATGGCTACACCTTC; CDR3 protein: CAIRGGIYGYTF
D gene: -; J gene: TRBJ1-2; V gene: TRBV28; clone size: few; CDR3 DNA: TGTGCCAGCAGAACCGGGGGGGGCAACTATGGCTACACCTTC; CDR3 protein: CASRTGGGNYGYTF
D gene: -; J gene: TRBJ2-7; V gene: TRBV19; clone size: -; CDR3 DNA: TGTGCCAGTAGTGCGGGGCGGTCCTACGAGCAGTACTTC; CDR3 protein: CASSAGRSYEQYF
D gene: -; J gene: TRBJ2-1; V gene: TRBV28; clone size: few; CDR3 DNA: TGTGCCAGCAGTTGGGTTTCCTACAATGAGCAGTTCTTC; CDR3 protein: CASSWVSYNEQFF
D gene: -; J gene: TRBJ1-5; V gene: TRBV18; clone size: few; CDR3 DNA: TGTGCCAGCTCACCGACAGGATACAATCAGCCCCAGCATTTT; CDR3 protein: CASSPTGYNQPQHF
D gene: TRBD2; J gene: TRBJ2-5; V gene: TRBV11-3; clone size: -; CDR3 DNA: TGTGCCAGCAGCCGTTCGGGACTAGTGAGAGAGACCCAGTACTTC; CDR3 protein: CASSRSGLVRETQYF
D gene: TRBD1; J gene: TRBJ2-7; V gene: TRBV28; clone size: -; CDR3 DNA: TGTGCCAGCAGTCTAACAGGGGGCTCCTACGAGCAGTACTTC; CDR3 protein: CASSLTGGSYEQYF
D gene: TRBD1; J gene: TRBJ1-4; V gene: TRBV19; clone size: -; CDR3 DNA: TGTGCCAGTAGTCCGACAGGGGGCCATGAAAAACTGTTTTTT; CDR3 protein: CASSPTGGHEKLFF
D gene: TRBD1; J gene: TRBJ1-1; V gene: TRBV28; clone size: -; CDR3 DNA: TGTGCCAGCACCCCACAGGGGTTGGGCACTGAAGCTTTCTTT; CDR3 protein: CASTPQGLGTEAFF
D gene: -; J gene: TRBJ1-1; V gene: TRBV19; clone size: -; CDR3 DNA: TGTGCCAGTACCACAGCGGGCACTGAAGCTTTCTTT; CDR3 protein: CASTTAGTEAFF
D gene: -; J gene: TRBJ1-4; V gene: TRBV18; clone size: -; CDR3 DNA: TGTGCCAGCTCTTACGGGGCGATTCACAATGAAAAACTGTTTTTT; CDR3 protein: CASSYGAIHNEKLFF
D gene: -; J gene: TRBJ1-1; V gene: TRBV6-8; clone size: few; CDR3 DNA: TGTGCCAGCAGTCCTCAGGACAGACCGGGGACTGAAGCTTTCTTT; CDR3 protein: CASSPQDRPGTEAFF
D gene: -; J gene: TRBJ1-2; V gene: TRBV28; clone size: -; CDR3 DNA: TGTGCCAGCAGAGCCTACAGTTACGGCTACACCTTC; CDR3 protein: CASRAYSYGYTF
D gene: -; J gene: TRBJ2-3; V gene: TRBV15; clone size: few; CDR3 DNA: TGTGCCACCAGCAGAGTTGGAGAAACAGATACGCAGTATTTT; CDR3 protein: CATSRVGETDTQYF
D gene: -; J gene: TRBJ2-7; V gene: TRBV28; clone size: -; CDR3 DNA: TGTGCCAGCAGTCTAACATTTTCCGGAGGGGGATCCTACGAGCAGTACTTC; CDR3 protein: CASSLTFSGGGSYEQYF
D gene: -; J gene: TRBJ2-2; V gene: TRBV6-8; clone size: many; CDR3 DNA: TGTGCCAGCAGTCCGGTTTCTTCCGGGGTGAACACCGGGGAGCTGTTTTTT; CDR3 protein: CASSPVSSGVNTGELFF
D gene: -; J gene: TRBJ1-1; V gene: TRBV6-1; clone size: few; CDR3 DNA: TGTGCCATCAGTGAAGGGCAGTTGAACACTGAAGCTTTCTTT; CDR3 protein: CAISEGQLNTEAFF
D gene: -; J gene: TRBJ2-1; V gene: TRBV19; clone size: -; CDR3 DNA: TGTGCCAGTACCCCTGGGAGCGTTGAGCAGTTCTTC; CDR3 protein: CASTPGSVEQFF
D gene: -; J gene: TRBJ2-7; V gene: TRBV19; clone size: -; CDR3 DNA: TGTGCCAGTAGTATATCAGGGAACGAGCAGTACTTC; CDR3 protein: CASSISGNEQYF
D gene: -; J gene: TRBJ2-3; V gene: TRBV11-3; clone size: -; CDR3 DNA: TGTGCCAGCAGCGCTATGTCGAAGGGGGCAGATACGCAGTATTTT; CDR3 protein: CASSAMSKGADTQYF
D gene: -; J gene: TRBJ1-5; V gene: TRBV9; clone size: few; CDR3 DNA: TGTGCCAGCAGTGATTTAGGCGCCAATCAGCCCCAGCATTTT; CDR3 protein: CASSDLGANQPQHF
D gene: -; J gene: TRBJ1-1; V gene: TRBV25-1; clone size: once; CDR3 DNA: TGTGCCAGCAGTGAATTGGGGGGAAAGGATGAAGCTTTCTTT; CDR3 protein: CASSELGGKDEAFF
D gene: TRBD2; J gene: TRBJ2-5; V gene: TRBV11-3; clone size: many; CDR3 DNA: TGTGCCAGCAAACTAGCGGGGGGCGGAGAGACCCAGTACTTC; CDR3 protein: CASKLAGGGETQYF
D gene: -; J gene: TRBJ2-2; V gene: TRBV11-1; clone size: -; CDR3 DNA: TGTGCCAGCAGCCGCCGGGACCTGAGCCGCCCCGGGGAGCTGTTTTTT; CDR3 protein: CASSRRDLSRPGELFF
D gene: -; J gene: TRBJ1-5; V gene: TRBV28; clone size: few; CDR3 DNA: TGTGCCAGCAGCCTGACGGGGGAAGCGAGGCCCCAGCATTTT; CDR3 protein: CASSLTGEARPQHF
D gene: -; J gene: TRBJ2-2; V gene: TRBV5-1; clone size: -; CDR3 DNA: TGCGCCAGCAGCCCCGGGACACTGAACACCGGGGAGCTGTTTTTT; CDR3 protein: CASSPGTLNTGELFF
D gene: -; J gene: TRBJ2-7; V gene: TRBV28; clone size: -; CDR3 DNA: TGTGCCAGCGTCAGGCGTGGGGGGAGCTCCTACGAGCAGTACTTC; CDR3 protein: CASVRRGGSSYEQYF
D gene: -; J gene: TRBJ1-5; V gene: TRBV7-4; clone size: few; CDR3 DNA: TGTGCCAGCAGCTTGAAACCAGGGGGCAATCAGCCCCAGCATTTT; CDR3 protein: CASSLKPGGNQPQHF
D gene: -; J gene: TRBJ1-1; V gene: TRBV6-8; clone size: few; CDR3 DNA: TGTGCCAGCAGCTCTGATCGGCGGGTGGCTTTCTTT; CDR3 protein: CASSSDRRVAFF
D gene: -; J gene: TRBJ1-2; V gene: TRBV9; clone size: many; CDR3 DNA: TGTGCCAGCAGCGTAGGAGGGGGGAACGACTATGGCTACACCTTC; CDR3 protein: CASSVGGGNDYGYTF
D gene: -; J gene: TRBJ1-5; V gene: TRBV19; clone size: medium-sized; CDR3 DNA: TGTGCCAGTAGTATGCAGGGGCTCGGTCAGCCCCAGCATTTT; CDR3 protein: CASSMQGLGQPQHF
D gene: -; J gene: TRBJ2-5; V gene: TRBV11-3; clone size: few; CDR3 DNA: TGTGCCAGCGACTCAAGACTACCCGGGGGGACCCAGTACTTC; CDR3 protein: CASDSRLPGGTQYF
D gene: -; J gene: TRBJ2-3; V gene: TRBV25-1; clone size: few; CDR3 DNA: TGTGCCAGCCAACCTCACGGTGGAGGGAGGAGAGATACGCAGTATTTT; CDR3 protein: CASQPHGGGRRDTQYF
D gene: -; J gene: TRBJ2-2; V gene: TRBV5-1; clone size: -; CDR3 DNA: TGCGCCAGCAGCTTGACAGACGTGGTCGGGGAGCTGTTTTTT; CDR3 protein: CASSLTDVVGELFF
D gene: TRBD2; J gene: TRBJ2-1; V gene: TRBV6-8; clone size: many; CDR3 DNA: TGTGCCAGCAGACCGGGACTAGGGTACAATGAGCAGTTCTTC; CDR3 protein: CASRPGLGYNEQFF
D gene: TRBD1; J gene: TRBJ2-7; V gene: TRBV6-8; clone size: few; CDR3 DNA: TGTGCCAGCAGTTGGGGACAGGTGACCTACGAGCAGTACTTC; CDR3 protein: CASSWGQVTYEQYF
D gene: TRBD2; J gene: TRBJ2-1; V gene: TRBV15; clone size: once; CDR3 DNA: TGTGCCACCAGCAGAGATCCGCTGGGGGGGTCCTACAATGAGCAGTTCTTC; CDR3 protein: CATSRDPLGGSYNEQFF
D gene: TRBD1; J gene: TRBJ1-6; V gene: TRBV10-3; clone size: -; CDR3 DNA: TGTGCCATCAGTGAGTCACGGGACAGCAATTCACCCCTCCACTTT; CDR3 protein: CAISESRDSNSPLHF
D gene: TRBD1; J gene: TRBJ2-7; V gene: TRBV7-7; clone size: few; CDR3 DNA: TGTGCCAGCAGCTGGGACAGTACAACCTACGAGCAGTACTTC; CDR3 protein: CASSWDSTTYEQYF
D gene: -; J gene: TRBJ2-2; V gene: TRBV11-3; clone size: -; CDR3 DNA: TGTGCCAGCAGCTTGGCGGGGACACCTTTGTCCTCGAACACCGGGGAGCTGTTTTTT; CDR3 protein: CASSLAGTPLSSNTGELFF
D gene: TRBD2; J gene: TRBJ2-1; V gene: TRBV6-8; clone size: few; CDR3 DNA: TGTGCCAGCAGTTACTCCCGGGCTAGCGGGGGGGCCTACAATGAGCAGTTCTTC; CDR3 protein: CASSYSRASGGAYNEQFF
D gene: -; J gene: TRBJ2-3; V gene: TRBV25-1; clone size: -; CDR3 DNA: TGTGCCAGCAGTGGACAGGGAGGAACGGGTACGCAGTATTTT; CDR3 protein: CASSGQGGTGTQYF
D gene: -; J gene: TRBJ2-1; V gene: TRBV5-1; clone size: -; CDR3 DNA: TGCGCCAGCAGCTTGGAGGGATCCTACAATGAGCAGTTCTTC; CDR3 protein: CASSLEGSYNEQFF
D gene: -; J gene: TRBJ2-3; V gene: TRBV11-3; clone size: few; CDR3 DNA: TGTGCCAGCAGCTTGGGATACACCAACAAGGATACGCAGTATTTT; CDR3 protein: CASSLGYTNKDTQYF
D gene: TRBD1; J gene: TRBJ1-1; V gene: TRBV11-3; clone size: many; CDR3 DNA: TGTGCCAGCAGCTTACACAGGGGGAACACTGAAGCTTTCTTT; CDR3 protein: CASSLHRGNTEAFF